The clone carrying this T cell receptor (beta chain) appeared a single time. Its matching antigen is unknown. Using immunoSEQ multiplex PCR, the repertoire was profiled, and TCRdb retains in-frame clones only, with some absent. The profile shows 25,000 to 30,000 clones, 82% of them singletons. Specified time point: recipient sample about 28 days before transplant, after cytoreduction. The CDR3 is 15 amino acids. Germline CDR1 reads MDHEN; CDR2 reads SYDVKM. Trimming cost V 5 bases and J 6 bases; bases outside gene matches: 10. This entry is derived from a study of T cell clonotyping in hematopoietic cell transplantation. Study results and limitations: Cells were unsorted, so CD4 and CD8 contributions were not separated. After transplant, recipient diversity fell while pathologically expanded clonotypes grew through day 180.

The TCR sequence derives from a man aged 40-49 years with acute myeloid leukemia. Some clones in this sample may be carry-over from other donors' samples. V and J are TRBV28 and TRBJ1-5; 7 bases are shared with TRBD1. Sequencing was performed on peripheral blood mononuclear cells, taken before stem cell transplant. The CDR3 sequence is CASSLGGSVGQPQHF. CDR3 bases: TGTGCCAGCAGTCTAGGGGGCTCGGTGGGTCAGCCCCAGCATTTT.